This is a list of T cell receptor beta chains from one sample in a study of technical replicates of blood from a handful of donors. Some clones are missing from TCRdb's copy, which holds only in-frame ones; the method was immunoSEQ multiplex PCR. The table lists 15,000 to 17,000 clones, around 86% of them singletons. Sample: PBMCs. The receptor source for this set is a human donor in good health. Both conserved end residues are part of each CDR3. Each record gives: D gene, J gene, clone size, V gene, CDR3 DNA, CDR3 protein. The D gene is left open where the match is weak. The size field is filled for only some rows; it gives once, few, many or a size class.

>.|TRBJ1-1|.|TRBV28
TGTGCCAGCAGTACGGCGGCCATGAACACTGAAGCTTTCTTT
CASSTAAMNTEAFF
>TRBD1|TRBJ2-7|.|TRBV9
TGTGCCAGCAGCGTAGGGGTGGGGCAGGGGGCGATCAACGAGCAGTACTTC
CASSVGVGQGAINEQYF
>.|TRBJ1-5|.|TRBV18
TGTGCCAGCTCGTCCACAGGGCCCAATCAGCCCCAGCATTTT
CASSSTGPNQPQHF
>TRBD1|TRBJ2-1|.|TRBV19
TGTGCCAGTAGTGGCAGGGGGCACAATGAGCAGTTCTTC
CASSGRGHNEQFF
>.|TRBJ1-2|few|TRBV18
TGTGCCAGCTCACCTCCGGCAGGGCTTGGCTACACCTTC
CASSPPAGLGYTF
>.|TRBJ1-1|.|TRBV19
TGTGCCAGTAGTATTCTGGGGAGAACTGAAGCTTTCTTT
CASSILGRTEAFF
>.|TRBJ2-7|.|TRBV4-2
TGTGCCAGCAGCCAAGATGACAGCCTGAAGCAGTACTTC
CASSQDDSLKQYF
>.|TRBJ2-5|.|TRBV10-2
TGCGCCAGCAGTGAACGCGGTCGTCAAGAGACCCAGTACTTC
CASSERGRQETQYF
>.|TRBJ2-5|once|TRBV5-1
TGCGCCAGCAGACCCGGGACATTGGAAGAGACCCAGTACTTC
CASRPGTLEETQYF
>.|TRBJ2-5|.|TRBV6-6
TGTGCCAGCACCGGACAGCGGGAGACCCAGTACTTC
CASTGQRETQYF
>.|TRBJ1-4|.|TRBV30
TGTGCCTGGAAGAGGGTTGTCAATGAAAAACTGTTTTTT
CAWKRVVNEKLFF
>.|TRBJ1-1|.|TRBV7-8
TGTGCCAGCAGCCCTCGGACAGAACGCCGAGCTTTCTTT
CASSPRTERRAFF
>TRBD1|TRBJ1-5|.|TRBV6-1
TGTGCCAGCAGTGGGGGGACAGGGTCGCAGAGGAATCAGCCCCAGCATTTT
CASSGGTGSQRNQPQHF
>.|TRBJ2-1|.|TRBV5-1
TGCGCCAGCAGCTTGGCCGGTTCGATCGATGAGCAGTTCTTC
CASSLAGSIDEQFF
>.|TRBJ2-5|.|TRBV30
TGTGCCTGGAGTGTGGGACTGACAGGGCCGGGGGAGACCCAGTACTTC
CAWSVGLTGPGETQYF
>.|TRBJ2-3|once|TRBV5-1
TGCGCCAGCAGCTTGTCAGGCGAGTCCACAGATACGCAGTATTTT
CASSLSGESTDTQYF
>.|TRBJ2-1|.|TRBV28
TGTGCCAGCAGGGTACTAGATTATGAGCAGTTCTTC
CASRVLDYEQFF
>TRBD1|TRBJ2-7|few|TRBV6-5
TGTGCCAGCACCTCGGGTGGGACAGTCTACGAGCAGTACTTC
CASTSGGTVYEQYF
>.|TRBJ1-1|.|TRBV19
TGTGCCAGTAGTGACGGGACACCTGGTGCGGTAGCTTTCTTT
CASSDGTPGAVAFF
>TRBD2|TRBJ2-1|.|TRBV5-8
TGTGCCAGCAGCCGGGGGACTAGCGGGAATGATGAGCAGTTCTTC
CASSRGTSGNDEQFF
>.|TRBJ2-1|.|TRBV7-8
TGTGCCAGCAGCTTAGAATTTGGGGCAGGGCCGGCGGCGTCCTACAATGAGCAGTTCTTC
CASSLEFGAGPAASYNEQFF
>TRBD1|TRBJ2-7|.|TRBV27
TGTGCCAGCAGTCCCCGGGGACAGGGAGAATACGAGCAGTACTTC
CASSPRGQGEYEQYF
>.|TRBJ1-1|.|TRBV19
TGTGCCAGTACTAGGGGCGGAGGGCCTGAAGCTTTCTTT
CASTRGGGPEAFF
>.|TRBJ2-7|.|TRBV29-1
TGCAGCGTTGAAGATCCGGTGGCGGGGAGCTACGAGCAGTACTTC
CSVEDPVAGSYEQYF
>TRBD2|TRBJ2-7|.|TRBV5-1
TGCGCCAGCAGCACCTCCAGCGGGAGCGGTGACGAGCAGTACTTC
CASSTSSGSGDEQYF
>.|TRBJ1-1|.|TRBV15
TGTGCCACCAGCAGATCCGACAGGACGAACACTGAAGCTTTCTTT
CATSRSDRTNTEAFF
>.|TRBJ1-1|.|TRBV19
TGTGCCAGTAGTATGTCTTTCCCCCCCGGGGACACTGAAGCTTTCTTT
CASSMSFPPGDTEAFF
>.|TRBJ2-5|.|TRBV29-1
TGCAGCGTTCAGGGCGGGATCAGGGGGGAGACCCAGTACTTC
CSVQGGIRGETQYF
>.|TRBJ1-1|few|TRBV4-2
TGTGCCAGCAGCCAAAGCGGGGAGCTTAGCACTGAAGCTTTCTTT
CASSQSGELSTEAFF
>TRBD1|TRBJ2-7|.|TRBV6-5
TGTGCCAGCAGTTGGGGACAGGGGGGCTACGAGCAGTACTTC
CASSWGQGGYEQYF
>.|TRBJ2-2|.|TRBV18
TGTGCCAGCTCACCCCTCAACACCGGGGAGCTGTTTTTT
CASSPLNTGELFF
>TRBD1|TRBJ2-1|.|TRBV5-1
TGCGCCAGCAGCTTGGAGCTGGGGACAGGGGTCCGTGGCGAGCAGTTCTTC
CASSLELGTGVRGEQFF
>TRBD2|TRBJ2-1|.|TRBV29-1
TGCAGCTCTACTACTAGCGGGACCGAGCAGTTCTTC
CSSTTSGTEQFF
>TRBD1|TRBJ2-3|.|TRBV11-2
TGTGCCAGCAGCCCAGGGGGGACAGGGTTTGCAGATACGCAGTATTTT
CASSPGGTGFADTQYF
>.|TRBJ2-7|.|TRBV7-2
TGTGCCAGCAGCTCCTTTTTGGGACTGAGCTCCTACGAGCAGTACTTC
CASSSFLGLSSYEQYF
>TRBD1|TRBJ2-2|few|TRBV5-1
TGCGCCAGCAGTGCCGGGACAGGGTATGCCGGGGAGCTGTTTTTT
CASSAGTGYAGELFF